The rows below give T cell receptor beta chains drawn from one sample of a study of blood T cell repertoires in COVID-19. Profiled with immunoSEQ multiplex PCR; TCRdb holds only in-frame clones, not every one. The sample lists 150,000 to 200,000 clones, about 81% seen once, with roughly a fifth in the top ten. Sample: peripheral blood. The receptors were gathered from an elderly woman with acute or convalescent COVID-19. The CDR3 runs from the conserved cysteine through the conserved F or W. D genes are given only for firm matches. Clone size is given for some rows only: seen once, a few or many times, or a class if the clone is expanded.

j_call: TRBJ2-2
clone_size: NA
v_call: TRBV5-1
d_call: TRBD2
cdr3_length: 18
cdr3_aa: CASSLGSAGGRNTGELFF
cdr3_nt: TGCGCCAGCAGCTTGGGCTCCGCGGGCGGGAGAAACACCGGGGAGCTGTTTTTT

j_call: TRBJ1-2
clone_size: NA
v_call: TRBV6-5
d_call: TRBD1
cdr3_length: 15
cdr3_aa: CASREGQATAGGYTF
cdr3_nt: TGTGCCAGCAGAGAGGGACAGGCTACCGCCGGGGGCTACACCTTC

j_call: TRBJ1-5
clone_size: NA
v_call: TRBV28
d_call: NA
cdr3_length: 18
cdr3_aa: CASSSPWEGPLSNQPQHF
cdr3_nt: TGTGCCAGCAGCTCACCTTGGGAGGGACCCTTAAGCAATCAGCCCCAGCATTTT

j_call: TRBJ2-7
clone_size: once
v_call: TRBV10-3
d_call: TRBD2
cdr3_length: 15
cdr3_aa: CAISESTSGPYEQYF
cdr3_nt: TGTGCCATCAGTGAGTCCACTAGCGGCCCCTACGAGCAGTACTTC

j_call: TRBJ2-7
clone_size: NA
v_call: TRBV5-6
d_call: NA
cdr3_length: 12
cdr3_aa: CASSLVRSEQYF
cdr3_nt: TGTGCCAGCAGCTTGGTCAGGTCCGAGCAGTACTTC

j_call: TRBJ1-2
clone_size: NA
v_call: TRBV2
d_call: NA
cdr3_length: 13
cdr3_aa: CASSEQGSYGYTF
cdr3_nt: TGTGCCAGCAGTGAACAGGGGAGCTATGGCTACACCTTC

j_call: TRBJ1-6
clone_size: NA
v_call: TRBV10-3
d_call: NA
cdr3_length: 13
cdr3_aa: CASLGQYNSPLHF
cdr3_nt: TGTGCCAGCCTAGGACAGTATAATTCACCCCTCCACTTT

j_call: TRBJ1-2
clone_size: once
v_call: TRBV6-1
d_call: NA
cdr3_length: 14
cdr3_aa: CASSESHRNYGYTF
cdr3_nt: TGTGCCAGCAGTGAAAGCCACCGAAACTATGGCTACACCTTC

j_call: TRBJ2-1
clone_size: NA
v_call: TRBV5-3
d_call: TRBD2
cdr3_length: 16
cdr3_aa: CARSWEGRASGNEQFF
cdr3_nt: TGTGCCAGAAGCTGGGAGGGCCGCGCCTCAGGGAATGAGCAGTTCTTC

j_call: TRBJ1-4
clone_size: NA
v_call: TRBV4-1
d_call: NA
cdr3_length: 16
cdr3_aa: CASSQAGGRNNEKLFF
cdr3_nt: TGCGCCAGCAGCCAAGCTGGGGGGAGGAATAATGAAAAACTGTTTTTT

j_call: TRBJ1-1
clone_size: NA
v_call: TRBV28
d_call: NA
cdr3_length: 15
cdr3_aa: CASSLGLSLNTEAFF
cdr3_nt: TGTGCCAGCAGTTTAGGACTTAGTTTGAACACTGAAGCTTTCTTT

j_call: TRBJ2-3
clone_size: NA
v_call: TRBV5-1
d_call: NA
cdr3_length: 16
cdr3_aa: CASTRTADSPTDTQYF
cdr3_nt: TGCGCCAGCACTCGCACCGCGGACAGCCCCACAGATACGCAGTATTTT

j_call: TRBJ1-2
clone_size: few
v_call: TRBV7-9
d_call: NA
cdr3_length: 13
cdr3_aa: CASSRTGNYGYTF
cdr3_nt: TGTGCCAGCAGCCGAACAGGGAACTATGGCTACACCTTC

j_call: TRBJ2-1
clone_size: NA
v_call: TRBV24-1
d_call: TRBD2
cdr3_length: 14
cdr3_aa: CATSVSGGANEQFF
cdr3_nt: TGTGCCACCAGTGTAAGCGGGGGGGCCAATGAGCAGTTCTTC

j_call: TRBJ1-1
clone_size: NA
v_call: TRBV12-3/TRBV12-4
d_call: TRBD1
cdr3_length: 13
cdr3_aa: CASVSQGFTEAFF
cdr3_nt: TGTGCCAGCGTATCACAGGGGTTCACTGAAGCTTTCTTT

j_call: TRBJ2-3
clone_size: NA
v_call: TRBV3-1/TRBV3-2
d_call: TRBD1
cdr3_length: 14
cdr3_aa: CASSLGTGVGAQYF
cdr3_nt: TGTGCCAGCAGCCTCGGGACAGGGGTTGGTGCGCAGTATTTT

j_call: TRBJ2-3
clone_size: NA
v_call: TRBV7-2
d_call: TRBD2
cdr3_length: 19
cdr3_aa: CASSLGRWTSGGAGDTQYF
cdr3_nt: TGTGCCAGCAGCTTAGGCCGTTGGACTAGCGGGGGGGCCGGAGATACGCAGTATTTT

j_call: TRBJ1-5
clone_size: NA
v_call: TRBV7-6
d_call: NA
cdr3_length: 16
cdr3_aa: CASSLAPPDSNQPQHF
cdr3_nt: TGTGCCAGCAGCTTGGCCCCTCCTGATAGCAATCAGCCCCAGCATTTT

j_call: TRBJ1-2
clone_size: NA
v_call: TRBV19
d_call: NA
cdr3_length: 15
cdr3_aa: CASSIESGPSYGYTF
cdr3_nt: TGTGCCAGTAGTATTGAATCTGGCCCCAGCTATGGCTACACCTTC

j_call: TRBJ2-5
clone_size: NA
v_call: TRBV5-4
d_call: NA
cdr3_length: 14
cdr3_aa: CASSLNRQEETQYF
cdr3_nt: TGTGCCAGCAGCTTGAACCGACAAGAAGAGACCCAGTACTTC

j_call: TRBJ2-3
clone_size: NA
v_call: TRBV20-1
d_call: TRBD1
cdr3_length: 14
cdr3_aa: CSASPGQGSDTQYF
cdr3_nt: TGCAGTGCTAGTCCCGGACAGGGGTCAGATACGCAGTATTTT

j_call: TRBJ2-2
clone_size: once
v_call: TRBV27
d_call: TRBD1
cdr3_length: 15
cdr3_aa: CASSHRDRHTGELFF
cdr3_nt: TGTGCCAGCAGTCACCGGGACAGGCACACCGGGGAGCTGTTTTTT

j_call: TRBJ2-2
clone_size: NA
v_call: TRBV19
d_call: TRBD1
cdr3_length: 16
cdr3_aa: CASTARKRTGTGELFF
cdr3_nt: TGTGCCAGTACCGCCCGAAAACGGACAGGGACCGGGGAGCTGTTTTTT

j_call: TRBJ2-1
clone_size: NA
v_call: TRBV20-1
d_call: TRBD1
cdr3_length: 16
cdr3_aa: CSASQARDRGHHEQFF
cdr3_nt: TGCAGTGCTAGTCAGGCGCGGGACAGGGGGCACCATGAGCAGTTCTTC

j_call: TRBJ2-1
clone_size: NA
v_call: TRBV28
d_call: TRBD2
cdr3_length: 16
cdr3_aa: CASNPTKLALYNEQFF
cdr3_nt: TGTGCCAGCAATCCAACGAAACTAGCGCTGTACAATGAGCAGTTCTTC

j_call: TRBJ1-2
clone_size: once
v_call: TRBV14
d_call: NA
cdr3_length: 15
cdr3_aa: CASSQEPWRGYGYTF
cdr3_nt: TGTGCCAGCAGCCAAGAGCCCTGGCGGGGCTATGGCTACACCTTC

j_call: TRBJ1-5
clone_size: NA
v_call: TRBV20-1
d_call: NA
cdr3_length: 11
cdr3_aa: CSARIYGPQHF
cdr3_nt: TGCAGTGCTAGAATCTACGGGCCCCAGCATTTT

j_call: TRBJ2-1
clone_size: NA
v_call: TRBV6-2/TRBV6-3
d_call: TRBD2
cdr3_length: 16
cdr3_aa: CASSYSRTSGVDEQFF
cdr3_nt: TGTGCCAGCAGTTACTCTCGGACTAGCGGGGTCGATGAGCAGTTCTTC

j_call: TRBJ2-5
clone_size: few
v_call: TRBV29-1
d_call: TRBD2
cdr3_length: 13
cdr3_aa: CSVGLAGGETQYF
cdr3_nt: TGCAGCGTTGGACTAGCGGGCGGAGAGACCCAGTACTTC

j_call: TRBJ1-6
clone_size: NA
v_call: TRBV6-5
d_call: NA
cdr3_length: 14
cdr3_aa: CASSYFGQNSPLHF
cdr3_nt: TGTGCCAGCAGTTACTTTGGACAGAACTCACCCCTCCACTTT

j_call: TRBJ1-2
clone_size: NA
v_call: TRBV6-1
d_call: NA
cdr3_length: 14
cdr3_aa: CASSEVGDYYGYTF
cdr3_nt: TGTGCCAGCAGTGAAGTTGGGGACTACTATGGCTACACCTTC

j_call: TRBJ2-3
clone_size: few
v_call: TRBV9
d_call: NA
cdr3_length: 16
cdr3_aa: CASSVGAGAGTDTQYF
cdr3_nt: TGTGCCAGCAGCGTAGGTGCGGGGGCGGGCACAGATACGCAGTATTTT

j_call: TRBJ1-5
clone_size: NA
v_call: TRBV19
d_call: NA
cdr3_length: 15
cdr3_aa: CASGQWGISNQPQHF
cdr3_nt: TGTGCCAGTGGACAGTGGGGAATAAGCAATCAGCCCCAGCATTTT

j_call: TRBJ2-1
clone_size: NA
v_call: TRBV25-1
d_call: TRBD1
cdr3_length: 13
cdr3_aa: CASRGQPVGEQFF
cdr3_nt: TGTGCCAGCAGGGGACAGCCGGTCGGGGAGCAGTTCTTC

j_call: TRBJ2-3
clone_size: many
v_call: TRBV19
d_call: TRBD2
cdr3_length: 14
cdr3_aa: CASSPLAGGDTQYF
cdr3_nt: TGTGCCAGTAGTCCCCTAGCGGGGGGCGATACGCAGTATTTT

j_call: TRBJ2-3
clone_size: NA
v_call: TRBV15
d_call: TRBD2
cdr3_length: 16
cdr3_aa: CATSESPGLRTDTQYF
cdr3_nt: TGTGCCACCAGCGAGAGCCCGGGACTACGCACAGATACGCAGTATTTT

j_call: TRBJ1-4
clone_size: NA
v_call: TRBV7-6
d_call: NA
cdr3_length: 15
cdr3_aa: CASSLQAATNEKLFF
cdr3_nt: TGTGCCAGCAGCTTACAGGCTGCAACTAATGAAAAACTGTTTTTT

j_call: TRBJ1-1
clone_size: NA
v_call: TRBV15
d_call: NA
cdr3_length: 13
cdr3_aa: CATTRYRDTEAFF
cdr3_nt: TGTGCCACTACGCGCTACAGGGACACTGAAGCTTTCTTT

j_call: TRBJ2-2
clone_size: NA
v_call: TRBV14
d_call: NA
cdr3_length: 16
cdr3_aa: CASSHYRDGNTGELFF
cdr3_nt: TGTGCCAGCAGCCACTACAGGGATGGTAACACCGGGGAGCTGTTTTTT

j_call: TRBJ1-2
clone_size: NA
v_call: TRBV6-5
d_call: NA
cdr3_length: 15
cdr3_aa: CASSGRTGGTSGYTF
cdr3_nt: TGTGCCAGCAGCGGAAGAACGGGGGGAACGAGTGGCTACACCTTC

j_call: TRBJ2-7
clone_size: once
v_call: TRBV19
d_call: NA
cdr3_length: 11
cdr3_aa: CASAYAGEQYF
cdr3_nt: TGTGCCAGTGCATACGCGGGGGAGCAGTACTTC

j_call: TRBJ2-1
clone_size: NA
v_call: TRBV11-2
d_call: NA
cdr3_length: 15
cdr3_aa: CASSYGGSFYNEQFF
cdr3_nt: TGTGCCAGCAGCTACGGGGGATCCTTTTACAATGAGCAGTTCTTC

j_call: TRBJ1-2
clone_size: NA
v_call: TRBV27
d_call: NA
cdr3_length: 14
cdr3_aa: CASSLISGGEGYTF
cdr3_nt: TGTGCCAGCAGTTTAATCTCGGGGGGCGAAGGCTACACCTTC

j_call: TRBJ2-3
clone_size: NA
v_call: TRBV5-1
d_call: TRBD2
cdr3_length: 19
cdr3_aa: CASSYRPLTSGGVSDTQYF
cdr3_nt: TGCGCCAGCAGCTACCGCCCCCTCACTAGCGGGGGGGTCTCAGATACGCAGTATTTT

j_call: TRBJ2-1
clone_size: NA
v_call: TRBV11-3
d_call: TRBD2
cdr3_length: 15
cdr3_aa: CASSLLAGKYNEQFF
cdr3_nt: TGTGCCAGCAGCTTATTAGCGGGAAAGTACAATGAGCAGTTCTTC

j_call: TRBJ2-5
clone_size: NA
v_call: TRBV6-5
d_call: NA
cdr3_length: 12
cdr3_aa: CASNLNRETQYF
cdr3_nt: TGTGCCAGCAACCTAAATCGGGAGACCCAGTACTTC

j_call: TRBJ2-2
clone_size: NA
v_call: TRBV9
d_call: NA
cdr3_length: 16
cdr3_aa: CASSVDTGRAAGELFF
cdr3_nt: TGTGCCAGCAGCGTAGATACTGGCAGGGCAGCCGGGGAGCTGTTTTTT

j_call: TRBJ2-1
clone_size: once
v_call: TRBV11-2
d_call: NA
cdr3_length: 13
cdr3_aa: CASSLGQVNEQFF
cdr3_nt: TGTGCCAGCAGCTTAGGACAGGTCAATGAGCAGTTCTTC

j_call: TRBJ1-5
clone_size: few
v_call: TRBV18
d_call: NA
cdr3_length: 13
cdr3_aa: CASSSGENQPQHF
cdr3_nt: TGTGCCAGCTCTTCGGGGGAGAATCAGCCCCAGCATTTT